One and the same sample provided the 30 T cell receptor beta chains below, sequenced in a study of blood T cell repertoires in COVID-19. Clones were read by immunoSEQ multiplex PCR, and TCRdb kept only the in-frame ones, dropping some. In the table there are 200,000 to 300,000 clones, 84% of which are singletons. Sequenced: peripheral blood. Every receptor here comes from a human donor in a cohort sampled during active COVID-19.

This chain connects TRBV6-6 to TRBJ1-5; D unclear. This CDR3 spans 12 amino acids. Looked up from germline, CDR1 is MNHNY and CDR2 is SVGAGI (reference sequence). V was pared by 2 bases and J by 7 bases, with 6 bases between. The CDR3 DNA follows: TGTGCCAGCAGTTACGGAGGACAGCCCCAGCATTTT. Its translation: CASSYGGQPQHF.

The J gene is TRBJ2-1, the V gene TRBV9; D uncertain. The CDR3 is made up of 13 amino acids. Per the germline V gene, CDR1 is SGDLS and CDR2 is YYNGEE. The ends were cut back, 3 bases at V and 6 bases at J, with 10 bases in the middle. The CDR3 coding sequence is TGTGCCAGCAGCGCCGGATGGGCCAATGAGCAGTTCTTC. Translation gives CASSAGWANEQFF.

By proportion, this clone is medium-sized. The rearrangement joins TRBV5-6 to TRBJ2-1; no reliable D call. The germline CDR1 and CDR2 sequences are SGHDT and YYEEEE. Between the trimmed V and J ends, which lost 2 bases and 7 bases, there was a span of 10 bases. This CDR3 region has 13 residues. The CDR3 DNA follows: TGTGCCAGCAGCTTATCAAACGGGAATGAGCAGTTCTTC. Translating it yields CASSLSNGNEQFF. The full variable domain, rest sourced from reference TRBV5-6 and TRBJ2-1, is DAGVTQSPTHLIKTRGQQVTLRCSPKSGHDTVSWYQQALGQGPQFIFQYYEEEERQRGNFPDRFSGHQFPNYSSELNVNALLLGDSALYLCASSLSNGNEQFFGPGTRLTVL.

The chain employs TRBV4-1 and TRBJ1-2, with 7 bases identical to TRBD1. Germline CDR1 MGHRA, CDR2 YSYEKL. V gave up 2 bases and J gave up 8 bases; unmatched junction bases: 17. CDR3 length: 17 amino acids. CDR3 coding DNA: TGCGCCAGCAGCCAACCTATTCCCAGGCAGGGGGACCTGGGCTACACCTTC. This translates into CASSQPIPRQGDLGYTF.

This clone is medium-sized within its sample. The chain joins TRBV10-3 to TRBJ1-5, with TRBD1 matching 7 bases. From germline, CDR1 is ENHRY and CDR2 SYGVKD. The V gene end was trimmed by 5 bases and the J gene end by 2 bases; junction bases not matched to a gene: 18. This CDR3 is built from 19 residues. The CDR3 loop is CAISSWTGGRRGGNQPQHF. The CDR3 DNA reads as TGTGCCATCAGTAGTTGGACAGGAGGAAGGAGAGGGGGCAATCAGCCCCAGCATTTT.

The chain employs TRBV3-1 (or the pseudogene TRBV3-2) and TRBJ1-2; maybe TRBD1 (5 bases). Germline CDR1 is LGHDT and CDR2 is YNNKEL (reference sequence). V lost 3 bases to trimming and J lost 2 bases, with 13 bases between them. The length of the CDR3 is 15 residues. The CDR3 DNA follows: TGTGCCAGCAGCCAGACAGTCATTGTAAACTATGGCTACACCTTC. Residues: CASSQTVIVNYGYTF.

The chain has TRBV28 and TRBJ2-1; 7 bases agree with TRBD1. J was trimmed by 1 base and V by 5 bases; bases with no gene match: 2. CDR3 size: 14 residues. Looked up from germline, CDR1 is MDHEN and CDR2 is SYDVKM. The CDR3 reads CASSEGQSYNEQFF. CDR3 sequence (DNA): TGTGCCAGCAGTGAGGGACAGTCCTACAATGAGCAGTTCTTC.

A remark on this clone: The sample has other DNA sequences that encode this CDR3 too. The chain recombines TRBV7-2 with TRBJ1-5; the match to TRBD1 covers 7 bases. V was pared by 1 base and J by 8 bases, with 2 bases of the junction left unmatched. Germline assignment: CDR1 SGHTA and CDR2 FQGNSA. The CDR3 runs to 13 residues. The CDR3, as DNA: TGTGCCAGCAGCTTAGGACAGGGCGAGCCCCAGCATTTT. This translates into CASSLGQGEPQHF.

The rearrangement joins TRBV27 to TRBJ2-2; D gene uncertain. The CDR3 loop spans 15 amino acids. The germline V gene has CDR1 MNHEY and CDR2 SMNVEV (reference sequence). Trimming pared 0 bases from V and 5 bases from J, leaving 10 bases between. CDR3 coding DNA: TGTGCCAGCAGTTTATCTCTCCCGTATACCGGGGAGCTGTTTTTT. This sequence encodes CASSLSLPYTGELFF.

This chain links TRBV3-1 (or the pseudogene TRBV3-2) with TRBJ1-2; tentatively, D is TRBD1 (5 bases). V lost 0 bases to trimming and J lost 7 bases, with 15 bases between them. This CDR3 is built from 15 residues. CDR1 LGHDT and CDR2 YNNKEL come from the germline V gene (reference sequence). The CDR3 DNA is TGTGCCAGCAGCCAAGATCGCGGGACCTTCCGTGGCTACACCTTC. Translating gives CASSQDRGTFRGYTF.

V and J are TRBV5-8 and TRBJ2-2; 10 bases line up with TRBD1. Germline V gene data show CDR1 as SGHTS and CDR2 as YDEGEE. Trimming took 4 bases from V and 7 from J; bases not matched to a gene: 13. This CDR3 contains 17 residues. The CDR3 coding sequence is TGTGCCAGCAGCCGAACTAAGACAGGGGGCGCGGACGGGGAGCTGTTTTTT. Protein: CASSRTKTGGADGELFF.

This chain joins TRBV4-3 and TRBJ2-7; 9 bases agree with TRBD1. CDR1 LGHNA and CDR2 YSLEER come from the germline V gene. This CDR3 contains 16 residues. V shed 1 base and J 2 bases; nucleotides not matched to a gene: 6. The CDR3 loop reads CASSQGLTGGAYEQYF. DNA for the CDR3: TGCGCCAGCAGCCAAGGCTTAACAGGGGGCGCCTACGAGCAGTACTTC.

This chain links TRBV10-2 with TRBJ2-7, with 7 bases fitting TRBD1. CDR1 is WSHSY, CDR2 SAAADI, per germline. J gave up 1 base and V 3 bases, and 3 bases lay outside the gene matches. This CDR3 is built from 14 residues. The CDR3 here is CASSEKGASYEQYF. The DNA for the CDR3 is TGCGCCAGCAGTGAAAAGGGGGCGTCCTACGAGCAGTACTTC.

The CDR3 bases are TGCAGCGTTCGAAGCGGGGGGGTTCCCTGGGAGACCCAGTACTTC. Amino acids: CSVRSGGVPWETQYF. The V and J genes are TRBV29-1 and TRBJ2-5, with 10 bases identical to TRBD2. Germline trimming cut 5 bases from V and 5 bases from J; bases unmatched to any gene: 11. In germline, CDR1 is SQVTM, CDR2 ANQGSEA. CDR3 length equals 15 residues.

This clone has a single count. Other nucleotide sequences from this sample produce the same CDR3. This sequence joins TRBV2 and TRBJ2-1, with TRBD2 matching over 9 bases. The germline V gene has CDR1 SNHLY and CDR2 FYNNEI. The ends lost 2 bases at V and 7 bases at J; junction bases unmatched: 0. The CDR3 is made up of 13 amino acids. The CDR3: CASSELAGNEQFF. The DNA of the CDR3 is TGTGCCAGCAGTGAACTAGCGGGAAATGAGCAGTTCTTC.

The gene calls are TRBV5-1 and TRBJ2-3; 12 nucleotides line up with TRBD2. The CDR3 has 17 amino acids. The V segment lost 4 bases and the J segment 0 bases; nucleotides outside the gene matches: 6. CDR1 SGHRS and CDR2 YFSETQ come from the germline V gene. The CDR3 spells CASSPGTSGHSTDTQYF. Here the CDR3 DNA reads TGCGCCAGCAGCCCGGGGACTAGCGGGCATAGCACAGATACGCAGTATTTT. The full variable domain, in which reference TRBV5-1 and TRBJ2-3 provide the parts outside the CDR3, is KAGVTQTPRYLIKTRGQQVTLSCSPISGHRSVSWYQQTPGQGLQFLFEYFSETQRNKGNFPGRFSGRQFSNSRSEMNVSTLELGDSALYLCASSPGTSGHSTDTQYFGPGTRLTVL.

The chain recombines TRBV2 with TRBJ1-5, with 9 bases that match TRBD1. This CDR3 region has 13 residues. Trimming took 6 bases from V and 7 from J; bases not matched to a gene: 4. CDR1 SNHLY and CDR2 FYNNEI come from the germline V gene. The CDR3 loop is CASRTGGGQPQHF. Here the CDR3 DNA reads TGTGCCAGCAGGACAGGGGGAGGGCAGCCCCAGCATTTT.

V and J are TRBV6-5 and TRBJ2-3; 10 bases match TRBD1. Germline V lookup: CDR1 MNHEY, CDR2 SVGAGI. The V gene end was trimmed by 0 bases and the J gene end by 3 bases; junction bases not matched to a gene: 3. The CDR3 length is 16 residues. The DNA for the CDR3 is TGTGCCAGCAGTTACTCCGTGGGACAGGGGACAGATACGCAGTATTTT. It encodes CASSYSVGQGTDTQYF.

In its sample, this clone was seen once. The rearrangement joins TRBV24-1 to TRBJ2-7; 10 nucleotides line up with TRBD1. The CDR3 totals 15 residues. The V segment lost 4 bases and the J segment 3 bases; nucleotides outside the gene matches: 5. Germline assignment: CDR1 KGHDR and CDR2 SFDVKD. The chain's CDR3 is CATSDPGQGRYEQYF. CDR3 DNA sequence: TGTGCCACCAGTGACCCGGGACAGGGGCGCTACGAGCAGTACTTC.

This chain links TRBV9 with TRBJ2-1; tentatively, D is TRBD1 (6 bases). Germline V gives CDR1 SGDLS, CDR2 YYNGEE. Trimming shortened V by 4 bases and J by 9 bases, and 14 bases separated the two germline ends. CDR3 length equals 13 residues. The CDR3 coding sequence is TGTGCCAGCAGCCATGGGGGCGTGAGTGAGCAGTTCTTC. Translated, it gives CASSHGGVSEQFF.

The chain couples TRBV5-4 to TRBJ2-2; TRBD1 might be the D (5 bases). The CDR3 spans 13 residues. The V end lost 3 bases, the J end lost 7 bases, and 10 bases lay between the germline ends. Germline V gives CDR1 SGHNT, CDR2 YYREEE (reference sequence). The CDR3 DNA reads TGTGCCAGCAGCTCCAGGGTTGGCGGGGAGCTGTTTTTT. Translated, it gives CASSSRVGGELFF.

The chain recombines TRBV11-3 with TRBJ2-5; D unclear. Germline V gene data show CDR1 as SGHNT and CDR2 as YENEEA. V was pared by 1 base and J by 5 bases, with 5 bases between. The CDR3 loop spans 12 amino acids. Written as DNA, the CDR3 is TGTGCCAGCAGCTTAGGTCGGGAGACCCAGTACTTC. Its translation: CASSLGRETQYF.

The rearrangement joins TRBV5-6 to TRBJ1-1; TRBD1 agrees at 7 bases. CDR3 length: 15 amino acids. The junction had 3 bases not matched to a gene; V was cut back by 0 bases and J by 1 base. CDR1 SGHDT and CDR2 YYEEEE come from the germline V gene. The CDR3 protein is CASSLVGTENTEAFF. The CDR3 nucleotides read TGTGCCAGCAGCTTGGTAGGGACAGAGAACACTGAAGCTTTCTTT.

The V gene is TRBV7-8, the J gene TRBJ1-2; 8 positions match TRBD1. The germline gives CDR1 SGHVS, CDR2 FQNEAQ. The V segment lost 1 base and the J segment 3 bases; nucleotides outside the gene matches: 7. The CDR3 has 16 residues. CDR3 amino acids: CASSLETGVFDYGYTF. CDR3 sequence (DNA): TGTGCCAGCAGCTTAGAGACAGGGGTTTTCGACTATGGCTACACCTTC.

The chain employs TRBV6-1 and TRBJ2-7; 12 positions agree with TRBD1. CDR1 and CDR2 from the germline V gene are MNHNS and SASEGT. Losses at the gene ends were 4 bases for V and 0 bases for J; bases not matched to a gene: 7. The CDR3 is 17 amino acids. This CDR3 is CASSGTGQGAYSYEQYF. CDR3 in DNA: TGTGCCAGCAGTGGGACGGGACAGGGGGCCTACTCCTACGAGCAGTACTTC.

The chain has TRBV18 and TRBJ1-6; weak D call: TRBD1 (6 bases). This CDR3 region has 13 residues. Per the germline V gene, CDR1 is KGHSH and CDR2 is LQKENI. Trimming took off 4 bases at V and 8 bases at J, with 9 bases between the two ends. The CDR3 DNA reads TGTGCCAGCTCACAGGGGGATTATTCACCCCTCCACTTT. It encodes CASSQGDYSPLHF.

This clone was recorded at least ten times. This chain links TRBV6-4 with TRBJ1-6, with 8 bases matching TRBD1. This CDR3 contains 13 residues. Germline CDR1 is MRHNA and CDR2 is SNTAGT. V was pared by 3 bases and J by 9 bases, with 1 base of the junction left unmatched. The CDR3 coding sequence is TGTGCCAGCAGTGAGGACAGGGTTTCACCCCTCCACTTT. Translation: CASSEDRVSPLHF.

V is TRBV9 and J is TRBJ1-1, with a possible D match to TRBD1 (5 bases). V lost 3 bases and J lost 4, with 13 bases in between. Per the germline V gene, CDR1 is SGDLS and CDR2 is YYNGEE. The CDR3 totals 14 residues. As DNA, the CDR3 is TGTGCCAGCAGCGCCCGAGGGGAGGGCACTGAAGCTTTCTTT. This codes for CASSARGEGTEAFF. The entire variable domain, with the rest obtained from reference TRBV9 and TRBJ1-1, is as follows: DSGVTQTPKHLITATGQRVTLRCSPRSGDLSVYWYQQSLDQGLQFLIQYYNGEERAKGNILERFSAQQFPDLHSELNLSSLELGDSALYFCASSARGEGTEAFFGQGTRLTVV.

V and J are TRBV27 and TRBJ1-1; 7 nucleotides align to TRBD1. The germline gives CDR1 MNHEY, CDR2 SMNVEV (reference sequence). CDR3 length equals 16 residues. Germline trimming cut 5 bases from V and 0 bases from J; bases unmatched to any gene: 9. CDR3 nucleotide sequence: TGTGCCAGCAGTCAACAGGGGACTGGTTTGAACACTGAAGCTTTCTTT. As protein: CASSQQGTGLNTEAFF.

V is TRBV28 and J is TRBJ1-6; TRBD1 matches 8 bases. Unmatched junction bases numbered 5, after V lost 6 bases and J lost 4 bases. Germline V lookup: CDR1 MDHEN, CDR2 SYDVKM. The CDR3 consists of 15 residues. Here the CDR3 reads CASRLRTGYNSPLHF. CDR3 nucleotide sequence: TGTGCCAGCAGGCTAAGGACAGGGTATAATTCACCCCTCCACTTT.